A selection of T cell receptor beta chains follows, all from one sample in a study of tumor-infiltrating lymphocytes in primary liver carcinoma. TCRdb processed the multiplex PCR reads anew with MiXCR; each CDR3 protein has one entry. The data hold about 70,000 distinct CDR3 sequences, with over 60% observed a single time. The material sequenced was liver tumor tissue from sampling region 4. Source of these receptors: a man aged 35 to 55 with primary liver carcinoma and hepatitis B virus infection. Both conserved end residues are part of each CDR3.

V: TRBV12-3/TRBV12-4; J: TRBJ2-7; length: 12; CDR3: CAKSWGKYEQYF
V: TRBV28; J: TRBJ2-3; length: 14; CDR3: CASSPGRARDTQYF
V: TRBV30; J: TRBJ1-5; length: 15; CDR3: CAWGADRGGNQPQHF
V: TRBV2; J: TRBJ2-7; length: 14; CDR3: CASREDRATNEQYF
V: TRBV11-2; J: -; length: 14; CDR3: CASSLTDEAYEQFF
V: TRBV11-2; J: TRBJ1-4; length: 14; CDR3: CANSFQGGNEKLYF
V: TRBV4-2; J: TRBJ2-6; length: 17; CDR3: CACSPGVPHSGANVLTF
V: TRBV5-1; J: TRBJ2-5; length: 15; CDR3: CASILELGGRETQYF
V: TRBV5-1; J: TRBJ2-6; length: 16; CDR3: CANSLTTVSGANVLTF
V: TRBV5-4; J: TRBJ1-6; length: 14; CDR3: CASSLEHTNSPLHF
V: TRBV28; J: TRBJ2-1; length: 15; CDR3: CASGTRDSLYNEQFF
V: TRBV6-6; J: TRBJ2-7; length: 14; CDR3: CASKMTGQSYEQYF
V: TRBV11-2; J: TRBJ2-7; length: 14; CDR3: CARSLGRSPYEQYF
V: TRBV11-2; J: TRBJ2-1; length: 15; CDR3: CTTGQEQLSYNEQFF
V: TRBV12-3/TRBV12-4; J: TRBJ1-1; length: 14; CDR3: CASSPTGSDTEAFF
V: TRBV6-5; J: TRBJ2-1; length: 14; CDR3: CASTPALADNEQFF
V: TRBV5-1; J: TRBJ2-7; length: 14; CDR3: CASSLVGDAYEQYF
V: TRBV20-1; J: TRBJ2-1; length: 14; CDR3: CNARDGLVSNEQFF
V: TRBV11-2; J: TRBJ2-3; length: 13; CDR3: CASSLVGRDTQYF
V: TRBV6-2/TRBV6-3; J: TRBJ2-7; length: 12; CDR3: CVSSYNPYEQYF
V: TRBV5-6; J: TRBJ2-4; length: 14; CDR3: CASTLGHSINIHYF
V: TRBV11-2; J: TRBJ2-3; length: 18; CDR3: CASSLTTNGRTGRDMQYF
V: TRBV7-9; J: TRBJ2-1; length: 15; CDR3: CASSMESGSGDEQFF
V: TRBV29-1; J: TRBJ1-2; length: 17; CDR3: CSVEVWTQGPSNYGYTF
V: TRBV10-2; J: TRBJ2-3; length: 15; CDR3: CATSPGLPLADMLYF
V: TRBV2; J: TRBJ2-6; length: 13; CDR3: CASRGAGANVLTF
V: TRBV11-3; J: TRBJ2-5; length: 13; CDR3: CANCRGTVETQCF
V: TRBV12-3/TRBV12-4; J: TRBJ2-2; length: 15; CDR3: CASTPGGVNTGELFF
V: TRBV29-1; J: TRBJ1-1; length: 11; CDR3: CSVGEKAEAFF
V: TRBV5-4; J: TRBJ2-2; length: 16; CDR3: CASSHGKGPNTGELFF
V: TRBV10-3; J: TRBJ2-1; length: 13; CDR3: CAIRLEVRNEQFF
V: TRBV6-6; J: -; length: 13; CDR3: CASRRGRDQPQYF
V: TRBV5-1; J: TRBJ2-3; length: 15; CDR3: CACSLAGGSTDTQYF
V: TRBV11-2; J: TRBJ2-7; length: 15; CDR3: CARSSTGGRRYEQYF
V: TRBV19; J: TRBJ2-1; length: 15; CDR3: CASQLAGVVNNEQFF
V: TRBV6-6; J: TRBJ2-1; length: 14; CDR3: CARTNLQSYNEQFF